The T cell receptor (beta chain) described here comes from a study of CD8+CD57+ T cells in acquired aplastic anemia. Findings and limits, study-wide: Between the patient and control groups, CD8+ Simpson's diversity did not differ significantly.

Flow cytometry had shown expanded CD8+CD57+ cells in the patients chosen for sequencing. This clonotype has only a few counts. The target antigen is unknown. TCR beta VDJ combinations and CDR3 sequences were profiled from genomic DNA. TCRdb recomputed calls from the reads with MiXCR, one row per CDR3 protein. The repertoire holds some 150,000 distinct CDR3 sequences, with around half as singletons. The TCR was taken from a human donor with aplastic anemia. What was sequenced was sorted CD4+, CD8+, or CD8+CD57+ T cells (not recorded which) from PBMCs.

CDR3 residues: CATSRRTAFHEQYF. CDR3 DNA sequence: TGTGCCACCAGCAGACGGACAGCCTTCCACGAGCAGTACTTC. The J gene is TRBJ2-7, the V gene TRBV15; weak D call: TRBD1 (6 bases). Germline V lookup: CDR1 LNHNV, CDR2 YYDKDF (reference sequence). The V end was cut by 2 bases, the J end by 5 bases, with 13 bases between. The CDR3 length is 14 residues.